This TCR beta chain was captured in a study of T cell responses to AZD1222 COVID-19 vaccine. Overall study findings and caveats: Close to half of all spike-specific TCRs reportedly target regions of the variants that are unmutated.

Clones were sequenced by immunoSEQ multiplex PCR, and TCRdb holds only the in-frame ones, with some missing. The repertoire includes around 130,000 clones, 92% of them detected once, and 4% sits in the top ten. Notes on this clone: The antigen remains unidentified.

Per the germline V gene, CDR1 is SQVTM and CDR2 is ANQGSEA. Trimming left V 7 bases short and J 4 bases short, with 16 bases between. The CDR3 totals 13 residues. This TCR was sampled from an adult who received the AZD1222 COVID-19 vaccine. The gene calls are TRBV29-1 and TRBJ1-2; possible D gene TRBD1, 6 bases. This sample comprised peripheral blood, obtained 28 days after the second AZD1222 dose. The CDR3 DNA reads as TGCAGCGCCATCGAAGGGGGTACCTATGGCTACACCTTC. Amino acid sequence: CSAIEGGTYGYTF.